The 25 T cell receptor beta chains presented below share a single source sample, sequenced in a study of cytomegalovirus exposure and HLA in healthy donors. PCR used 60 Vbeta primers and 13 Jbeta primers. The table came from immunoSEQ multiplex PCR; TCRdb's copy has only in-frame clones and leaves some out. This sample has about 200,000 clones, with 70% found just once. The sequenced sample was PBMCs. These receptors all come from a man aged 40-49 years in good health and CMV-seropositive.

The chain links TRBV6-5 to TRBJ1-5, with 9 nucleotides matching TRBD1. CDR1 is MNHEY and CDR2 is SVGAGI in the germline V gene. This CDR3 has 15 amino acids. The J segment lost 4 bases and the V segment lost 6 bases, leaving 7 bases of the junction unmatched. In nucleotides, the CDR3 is TGTGCCAGCAGCAAAGGGACAGGGAGTAATCAGCCCCAGCATTTT. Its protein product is CASSKGTGSNQPQHF.

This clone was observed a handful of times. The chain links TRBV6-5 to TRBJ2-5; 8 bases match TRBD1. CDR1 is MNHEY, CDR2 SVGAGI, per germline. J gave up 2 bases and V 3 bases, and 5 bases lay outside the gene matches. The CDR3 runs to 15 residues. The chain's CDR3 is CASSYSQGEQETQYF. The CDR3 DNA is TGTGCCAGCAGTTATTCACAGGGGGAACAAGAGACCCAGTACTTC.

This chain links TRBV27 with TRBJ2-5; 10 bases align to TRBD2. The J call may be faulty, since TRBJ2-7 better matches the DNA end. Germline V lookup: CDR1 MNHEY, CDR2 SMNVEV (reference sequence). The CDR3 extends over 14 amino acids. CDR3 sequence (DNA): TGTGCCAGCAGCCGATCTAGCGGGGGAGGCGAGCAGTACTTC. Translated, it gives CASSRSSGGGEQYF.

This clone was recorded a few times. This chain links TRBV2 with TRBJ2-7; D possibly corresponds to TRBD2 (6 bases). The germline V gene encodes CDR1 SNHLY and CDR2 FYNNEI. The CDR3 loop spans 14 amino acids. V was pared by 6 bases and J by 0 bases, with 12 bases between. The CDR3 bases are TGTGCCAGCAGGGGGGGAAGGCCCTCCTACGAGCAGTACTTC. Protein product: CASRGGRPSYEQYF.

The CDR3 sequence is CASRAGLAGLETQYF. DNA of the CDR3: TGTGCCAGCAGGGCCGGACTAGCGGGGTTAGAGACCCAGTACTTC. The chain combines TRBV5-6 with TRBJ2-5; 12 positions agree with TRBD2. CDR3 length equals 15 residues. The germline V gene encodes CDR1 SGHDT and CDR2 YYEEEE. J was trimmed by 4 bases and V by 5 bases; bases with no gene match: 6. The complete variable domain, with remaining parts taken from reference TRBV5-6 and TRBJ2-5, reads DAGVTQSPTHLIKTRGQQVTLRCSPKSGHDTVSWYQQALGQGPQFIFQYYEEEERQRGNFPDRFSGHQFPNYSSELNVNALLLGDSALYLCASRAGLAGLETQYFGPGTRLLVL.

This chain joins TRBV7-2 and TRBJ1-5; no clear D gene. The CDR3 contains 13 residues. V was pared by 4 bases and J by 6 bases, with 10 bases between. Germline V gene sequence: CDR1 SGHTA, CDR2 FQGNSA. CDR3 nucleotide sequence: TGTGCCAGCAGCTCGAGGGCCCTTCAGCCCCAGCATTTT. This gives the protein CASSSRALQPQHF.

The CDR3 DNA is TGCGCCAGCAGCCAAGTGGTTGCGGGGGGCCGCACAGATACGCAGTATTTT. Protein: CASSQVVAGGRTDTQYF. The gene calls are TRBV4-3 and TRBJ2-3, with 8 bases fitting TRBD2. V lost 1 base and J lost 1; bases outside the gene matches: 7. The CDR3 spans 17 residues. Germline V CDR1 and CDR2: LGHNA, YSLEER.

As DNA, the CDR3 is TGCGCGGTGACAGAGCCGAATTCACCCCTCCACTTT. Translating it yields CAVTEPNSPLHF. The chain links TRBV23-1 to TRBJ1-6, with a weak D call TRBD1 (5 bases). TRBV23-1 is sorted into the ORF group, with uncertain function. The CDR3 has 12 residues.

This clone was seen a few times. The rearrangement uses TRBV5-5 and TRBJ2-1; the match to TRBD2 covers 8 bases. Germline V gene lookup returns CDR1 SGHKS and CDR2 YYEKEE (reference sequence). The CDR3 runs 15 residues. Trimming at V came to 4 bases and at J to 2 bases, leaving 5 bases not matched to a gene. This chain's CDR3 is CASSRTGGPYNEQFF. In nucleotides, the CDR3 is TGTGCCAGCAGCCGGACGGGGGGGCCCTACAATGAGCAGTTCTTC.

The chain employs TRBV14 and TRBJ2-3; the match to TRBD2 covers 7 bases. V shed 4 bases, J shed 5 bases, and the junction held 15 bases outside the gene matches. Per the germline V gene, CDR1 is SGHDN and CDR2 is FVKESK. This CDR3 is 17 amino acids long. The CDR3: CASSRGGIGYRQDTQYF. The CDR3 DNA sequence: TGTGCCAGCAGCCGGGGGGGGATTGGGTACCGGCAAGATACGCAGTATTTT.

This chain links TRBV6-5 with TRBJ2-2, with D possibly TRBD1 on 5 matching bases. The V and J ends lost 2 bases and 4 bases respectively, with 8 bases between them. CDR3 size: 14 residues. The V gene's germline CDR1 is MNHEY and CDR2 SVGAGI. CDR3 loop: CASSYRGFTGELFF. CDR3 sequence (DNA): TGTGCCAGCAGTTACAGGGGCTTCACCGGGGAGCTGTTTTTT.

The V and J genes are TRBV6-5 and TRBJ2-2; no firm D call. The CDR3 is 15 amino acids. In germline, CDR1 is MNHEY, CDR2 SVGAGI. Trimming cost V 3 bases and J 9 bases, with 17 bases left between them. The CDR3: CASSYGAFLTRELFF. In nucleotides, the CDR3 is TGTGCCAGCAGTTATGGAGCCTTTCTGACCCGGGAGCTGTTTTTT.

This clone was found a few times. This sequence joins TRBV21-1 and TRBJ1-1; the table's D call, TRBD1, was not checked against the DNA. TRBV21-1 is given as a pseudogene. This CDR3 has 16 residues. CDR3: CASSDNHGTQNTEAFF. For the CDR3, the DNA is TGTGCCAGCAGCGATAATCACGGGACACAGAACACTGAAGCTTTCTTT.

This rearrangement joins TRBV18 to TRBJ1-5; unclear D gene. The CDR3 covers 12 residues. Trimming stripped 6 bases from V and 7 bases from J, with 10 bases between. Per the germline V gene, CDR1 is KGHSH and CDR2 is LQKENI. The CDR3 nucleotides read TGTGCCAGCTCCCCGAAGAGCCAGCCCCAGCATTTT. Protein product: CASSPKSQPQHF.

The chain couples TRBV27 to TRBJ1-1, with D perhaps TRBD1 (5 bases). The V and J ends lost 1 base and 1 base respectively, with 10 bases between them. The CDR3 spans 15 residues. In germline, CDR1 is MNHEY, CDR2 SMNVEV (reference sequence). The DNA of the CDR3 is TGTGCCAGCAGTTTATTCGGGGGGAGGAACACTGAAGCTTTCTTT. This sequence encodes CASSLFGGRNTEAFF.

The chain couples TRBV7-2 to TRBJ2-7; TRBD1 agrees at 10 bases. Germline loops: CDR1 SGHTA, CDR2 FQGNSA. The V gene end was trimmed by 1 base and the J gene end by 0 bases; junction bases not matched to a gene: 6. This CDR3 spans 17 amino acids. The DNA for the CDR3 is TGTGCCAGCAGCTTAGGGCTCAGGACAGGGGGCTCCTACGAGCAGTACTTC. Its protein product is CASSLGLRTGGSYEQYF.

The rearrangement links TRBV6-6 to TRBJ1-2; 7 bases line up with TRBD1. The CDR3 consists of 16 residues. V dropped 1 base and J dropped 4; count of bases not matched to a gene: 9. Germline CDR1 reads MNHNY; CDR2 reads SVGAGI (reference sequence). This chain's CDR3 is CASSYLSTGRGYGYTF. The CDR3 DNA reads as TGTGCCAGCAGTTACTTGTCGACAGGGCGAGGCTATGGCTACACCTTC.

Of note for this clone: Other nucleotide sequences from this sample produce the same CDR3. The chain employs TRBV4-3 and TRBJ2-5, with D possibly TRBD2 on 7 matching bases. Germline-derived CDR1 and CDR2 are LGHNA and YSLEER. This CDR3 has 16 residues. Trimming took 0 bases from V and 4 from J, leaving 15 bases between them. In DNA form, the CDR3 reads TGCGCCAGCAGCCAAGATACAGGGAGGGGGGGAGAGACCCAGTACTTC. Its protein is CASSQDTGRGGETQYF.

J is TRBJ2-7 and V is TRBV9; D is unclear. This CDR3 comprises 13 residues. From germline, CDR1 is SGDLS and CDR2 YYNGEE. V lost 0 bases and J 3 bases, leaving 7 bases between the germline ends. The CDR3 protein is CASSVAASYEQYF. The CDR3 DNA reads TGTGCCAGCAGCGTAGCTGCCAGCTACGAGCAGTACTTC. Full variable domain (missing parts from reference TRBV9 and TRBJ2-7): DSGVTQTPKHLITATGQRVTLRCSPRSGDLSVYWYQQSLDQGLQFLIQYYNGEERAKGNILERFSAQQFPDLHSELNLSSLELGDSALYFCASSVAASYEQYFGPGTRLTVT.

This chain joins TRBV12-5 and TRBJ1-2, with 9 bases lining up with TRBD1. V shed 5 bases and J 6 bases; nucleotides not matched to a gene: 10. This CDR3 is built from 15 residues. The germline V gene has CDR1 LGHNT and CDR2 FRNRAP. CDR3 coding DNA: TGTGCTAGTGGTCAGGACTGGGACAGGGTAGATGGCTACACCTTC. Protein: CASGQDWDRVDGYTF. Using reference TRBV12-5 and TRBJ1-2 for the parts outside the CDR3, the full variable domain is DARVTQTPRHKVTEMGQEVTMRCQPILGHNTVFWYRQTMMQGLELLAYFRNRAPLDDSGMPKDRFSAEMPDATLATLKIQPSEPRDSAVYFCASGQDWDRVDGYTFGSGTRLTVV.

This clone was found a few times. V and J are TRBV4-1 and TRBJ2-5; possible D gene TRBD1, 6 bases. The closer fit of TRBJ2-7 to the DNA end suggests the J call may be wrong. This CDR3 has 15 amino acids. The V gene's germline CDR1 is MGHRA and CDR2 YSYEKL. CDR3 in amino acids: CASSQGTVLSYEQYF. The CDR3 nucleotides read TGCGCCAGCAGCCAAGGGACAGTCCTTTCCTACGAGCAGTACTTC.

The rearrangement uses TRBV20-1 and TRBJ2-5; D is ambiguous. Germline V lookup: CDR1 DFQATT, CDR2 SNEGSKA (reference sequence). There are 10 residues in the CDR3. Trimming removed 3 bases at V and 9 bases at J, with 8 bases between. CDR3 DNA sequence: TGCAGTGCTAGTAAATTAGCCCAGTACTTC. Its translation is CSASKLAQYF.

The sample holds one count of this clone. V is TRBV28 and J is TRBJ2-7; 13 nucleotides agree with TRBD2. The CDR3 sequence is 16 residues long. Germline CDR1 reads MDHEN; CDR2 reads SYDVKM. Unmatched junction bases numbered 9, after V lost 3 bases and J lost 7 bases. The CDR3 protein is CASSFLLAGGPDEQYF. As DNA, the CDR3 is TGTGCCAGCAGTTTCCTACTAGCGGGGGGGCCAGATGAGCAGTACTTC.

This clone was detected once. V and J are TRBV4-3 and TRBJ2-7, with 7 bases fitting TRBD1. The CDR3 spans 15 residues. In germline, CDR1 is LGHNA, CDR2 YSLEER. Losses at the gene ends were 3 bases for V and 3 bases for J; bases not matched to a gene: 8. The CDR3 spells CASSQAPGQNYEQYF. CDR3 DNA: TGCGCCAGCAGCCAGGCCCCGGGACAGAACTACGAGCAGTACTTC.

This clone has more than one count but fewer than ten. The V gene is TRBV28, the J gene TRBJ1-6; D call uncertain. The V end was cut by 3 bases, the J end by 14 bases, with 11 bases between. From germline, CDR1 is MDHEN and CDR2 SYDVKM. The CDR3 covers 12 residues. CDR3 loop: CASSFQLYALHF. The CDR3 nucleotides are TGTGCCAGCAGTTTTCAGTTATATGCCCTCCACTTT. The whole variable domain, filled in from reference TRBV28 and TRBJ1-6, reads DVKVTQSSRYLVKRTGEKVFLECVQDMDHENMFWYRQDPGLGLRLIYFSYDVKMKEKGDIPEGYSVSREKKERFSLILESASTNQTSMYLCASSFQLYALHFGNGTRLTVT.